This passage covers 29 T cell receptor beta chains from one sample sequenced in a study of radiotherapy plus CTLA-4 blockade in lung cancer. Clones were read by immunoSEQ multiplex PCR, and TCRdb kept only the in-frame ones, dropping some. The sample includes around 100,000 clones, 70% to 85% of them seen just once. The sample in question was peripheral blood, obtained from a patient treated with radiotherapy plus ipilimumab. Source of these receptors: a human donor with non-small cell lung cancer that progressed on radiotherapy plus ipilimumab. Some clones in this sample may be carry-over from other donors' samples.

The V and J genes are TRBV25-1 and TRBJ1-5; D is uncertain. V gave up 1 base and J gave up 4 bases, with 11 bases separating them. The CDR3 spans 15 residues. CDR1 is MGHDK and CDR2 is SYGVNS in the germline V gene. The CDR3 nucleotides read TGTGCCAGCAGTGAATTTTCATGGGCGAATCAGCCCCAGCATTTT. Its protein product is CASSEFSWANQPQHF.

A single count supports this clone. The J gene is TRBJ2-7, the V gene TRBV7-2; no firm D call. Germline values: CDR1 SGHTA, CDR2 FQGNSA. V shed 4 bases and J shed 7 bases, with 14 bases lying between them. CDR3 size: 13 residues. The CDR3 DNA follows: TGTGCCAGCAGCTCCCGCCCTTCCGGGGAGCAGTACTTC. Its translation is CASSSRPSGEQYF.

The chain couples TRBV5-4 to TRBJ2-7; 8 bases fit TRBD1. CDR1 and CDR2 (germline): SGHNT, YYREEE (reference sequence). V shed 4 bases, J shed 2 bases, and the junction held 8 bases outside the gene matches. The CDR3 covers 15 residues. The CDR3 coding sequence is TGTGCCAGCAGCACCTACAGGGGGTCCCCCTACGAGCAGTACTTC. It is translated as CASSTYRGSPYEQYF.

The chain employs TRBV2 and TRBJ1-5, with 8 positions matching TRBD1. The CDR3 length is 16 residues. In germline, CDR1 is SNHLY, CDR2 FYNNEI. The trim removed 3 bases at V and 0 bases at J, leaving 4 bases unmatched. Here the CDR3 reads CASSDGRGHSNQPQHF. For the CDR3, the DNA is TGTGCCAGCAGTGACGGCAGGGGGCATAGCAATCAGCCCCAGCATTTT.

The chain uses TRBV6-4 and TRBJ2-7; D might be TRBD2 (5 bases). The CDR3 length is 13 residues. The V gene's germline CDR1 is MRHNA and CDR2 SNTAGT. The germline V and J ends were trimmed by 0 bases and 7 bases, with 10 bases remaining between them. CDR3 residues: CASSDSETGEQYF. The CDR3 DNA follows: TGTGCCAGCAGTGACTCGGAAACGGGGGAGCAGTACTTC.

J is TRBJ2-7 and V is TRBV28; 8 bases match TRBD1. CDR1 and CDR2 (germline): MDHEN, SYDVKM. This CDR3 is built from 14 residues. Unmatched junction bases numbered 2, after V lost 3 bases and J lost 1 base. CDR3: CASSFTGGSYEQYF. The DNA of the CDR3 is TGTGCCAGCAGTTTTACAGGGGGGTCCTACGAGCAGTACTTC.

In this sample, this clone turned up a few times. The chain links TRBV4-3 to TRBJ1-6; D is undetermined. V lost 2 bases to trimming and J lost 10 bases, with 12 bases between them. CDR1 is LGHNA, CDR2 YSLEER, per germline. This CDR3 has 14 amino acids. The CDR3 region is CASSQSLAGSPLHF. CDR3 in DNA: TGCGCCAGCAGCCAAAGCCTGGCAGGCTCACCCCTCCACTTT.

The V and J genes are TRBV6-5 and TRBJ1-4; 9 bases line up with TRBD1. Per the germline V gene, CDR1 is MNHEY and CDR2 is SVGAGI. The J segment lost 7 bases and the V segment lost 6 bases, leaving 6 bases of the junction unmatched. This CDR3 is 14 amino acids long. CDR3 DNA sequence: TGTGCCAGCAGCCAAGGGACAGGGAGTGAAAAACTGTTTTTT. Translating gives CASSQGTGSEKLFF.

The chain uses TRBV10-1 and TRBJ1-2; D gene uncertain. Trimming took 7 bases from V and 5 from J, leaving 8 bases between them. This CDR3 region has 11 residues. Germline V gene lookup returns CDR1 WNHNN and CDR2 SYGVQD (reference sequence). In DNA, the CDR3 is TGCGCCAGCAAAGCTCTTTATGGCTACACCTTC. This gives the protein CASKALYGYTF.

CDR3 residues: CASSRGYYSEAFF. The CDR3 region has the DNA TGTGCCAGCAGTAGAGGGTATTACTCTGAAGCTTTCTTT. This chain connects TRBV25-1 to TRBJ1-1; D unclear. The CDR3 has 13 amino acids. Per the germline V gene, CDR1 is MGHDK and CDR2 is SYGVNS. The V gene lost 5 bases and the J gene lost 6 bases, with 13 bases spanning the gap.

The CDR3 sequence is CASGKWSFSGNTIYF. The CDR3 region has the DNA TGTGCCAGCGGCAAGTGGAGCTTCTCTGGAAACACCATATATTTT. This rearrangement joins TRBV6-5 to TRBJ1-3; no definite D call. CDR1 MNHEY and CDR2 SVGAGI come from the germline V gene. This CDR3 spans 15 amino acids. The V end was cut by 8 bases, the J end by 0 bases, with 14 bases between.

The J gene is TRBJ2-7, the V gene TRBV2, with TRBD2 matching 7 bases. CDR1 and CDR2 (germline): SNHLY, FYNNEI. The CDR3 length is 15 residues. V dropped 6 bases and J dropped 3; count of bases not matched to a gene: 11. The CDR3 spells CASSPIAGAYYEQYF. The CDR3 DNA reads as TGTGCCAGCAGCCCTATAGCGGGCGCCTACTACGAGCAGTACTTC.

This chain connects TRBV6-1 to TRBJ1-1; D is undetermined. Germline CDR1 reads MNHNS; CDR2 reads SASEGT. The CDR3 is 14 amino acids. Trimming took 1 base from V and 6 from J, leaving 12 bases between them. In DNA form, the CDR3 reads TGTGCCAGCAGTGAAGTGAGTGGGTCAGCTGAAGCTTTCTTT. Its translation: CASSEVSGSAEAFF.

The chain couples TRBV7-6 to TRBJ2-1; D uncertain. Between the trimmed V and J ends, which lost 3 bases and 5 bases, there was a span of 8 bases. The CDR3 totals 13 residues. From germline, CDR1 is SGHVS and CDR2 FNYEAQ. The CDR3, as DNA: TGTGCCAGCAGCTTGGCGCGCAACAATGAGCAGTTCTTC. This gives the protein CASSLARNNEQFF. The entire variable domain, with the rest obtained from reference TRBV7-6 and TRBJ2-1, is as follows: GAGVSQSPRYKVTKRGQDVALRCDPISGHVSLYWYRQALGQGPEFLTYFNYEAQQDKSGLPNDRFSAERPEGSISTLTIQRTEQRDSAMYRCASSLARNNEQFFGPGTRLTVL.

On this clone: Without the conserved terminal phenylalanine or tryptophan, this CDR3 likely stems from a read error. This sequence joins TRBV4-3 and TRBJ1-4; D gene uncertain. This CDR3 has 16 amino acids. CDR1 and CDR2 (germline): LGHNA, YSLEER. The V and J ends lost 4 bases and 0 bases respectively, with 12 bases between them. The DNA of the CDR3 is TGCGCCAGCAGCCGTAAAGGAGTAGCAACTAATGAAAAACTGTTTCTT. Its translation is CASSRKGVATNEKLFL.

The V and J genes are TRBV19 and TRBJ2-3, with D hard to call. CDR3 length: 16 residues. Trimming pared 8 bases from V and 2 bases from J, leaving 20 bases between. Looked up from germline, CDR1 is LNHDA and CDR2 is SQIVND (reference sequence). The CDR3 DNA follows: TGTGCCAGTTCCCCGGGCCAGGTTCCCCACACAGATACGCAGTATTTT. Protein product: CASSPGQVPHTDTQYF.

The V call is TRBV2, the J call TRBJ1-2; 7 bases are a match to TRBD1. CDR1 is SNHLY, CDR2 FYNNEI, per germline. J lost 8 bases, V lost 7 bases, and 13 bases had no gene match. CDR3 length: 14 amino acids. The CDR3 protein is CASTRLQTGTGYTF. The DNA for the CDR3 is TGTGCCAGCACTAGACTCCAGACAGGGACCGGCTACACCTTC.

The genes are TRBV7-2 and TRBJ2-2; TRBD1 agrees at 8 bases. The CDR3 length is 14 residues. Germline V gene lookup returns CDR1 SGHTA and CDR2 FQGNSA. V lost 5 bases, J lost 5 bases, and 4 bases stayed unmatched. The CDR3: CASSLRTGTGELFF. CDR3 sequence (DNA): TGTGCCAGCAGCCTAAGGACAGGGACCGGGGAGCTGTTTTTT.

This chain connects TRBV7-3 to TRBJ2-5; D is unclear. Per germline, CDR1 SGHTA and CDR2 FQGTGA. Trimming removed 5 bases from V and 5 bases from J, with 12 bases in between. The CDR3 runs to 13 residues. CDR3 in amino acids: CASSPSLAETQYF. The CDR3 bases are TGTGCCAGCAGCCCTTCGTTGGCTGAGACCCAGTACTTC.

This chain joins TRBV7-3 and TRBJ2-1, with a possible D match to TRBD1 (5 bases). There are 14 residues in the CDR3. Germline lookup yields CDR1 SGHTA and CDR2 FQGTGA. The V end lost 6 bases, the J end lost 1 base, and 10 bases lay between the germline ends. The DNA of the CDR3 is TGTGCCAGCAGTAAAACAGGATCCTACAATGAGCAGTTCTTC. Residues: CASSKTGSYNEQFF.

V gene TRBV15 combines with J gene TRBJ2-7, with D tentatively TRBD1 (5 bases). The CDR3 extends over 12 amino acids. Trimming removed 2 bases at V and 3 bases at J, with 5 bases between. Germline V gene lookup returns CDR1 LNHNV and CDR2 YYDKDF (reference sequence). The CDR3 nucleotides read TGTGCCACCAGCAGACAGGGCTACGAGCAGTACTTC. The encoded protein is CATSRQGYEQYF.

J is TRBJ2-3 and V is TRBV5-5; D gene unclear. Germline values: CDR1 SGHKS, CDR2 YYEKEE (reference sequence). There are 15 residues in the CDR3. V was clipped by 1 base and J by 5 bases, with 14 bases between them. The CDR3 here is CASSLWQPVGDTQYF. In nucleotides, the CDR3 is TGTGCCAGCAGCTTGTGGCAGCCGGTGGGAGATACGCAGTATTTT. The complete variable domain, with remaining parts taken from reference TRBV5-5 and TRBJ2-3, reads DAGVTQSPTHLIKTRGQQVTLRCSPISGHKSVSWYQQVLGQGPQFIFQYYEKEERGRGNFPDRFSARQFPNYSSELNVNALLLGDSALYLCASSLWQPVGDTQYFGPGTRLTVL.

This sequence joins TRBV6-5 and TRBJ2-7, with TRBD1 matching 12 bases. The CDR3 is made up of 15 amino acids. J gave up 7 bases and V 6 bases, and 10 bases lay outside the gene matches. Germline CDR1 MNHEY, CDR2 SVGAGI. The CDR3 here is CASSRPGQGAGEQYF. The CDR3 DNA reads TGTGCCAGCAGCCGACCGGGACAGGGGGCGGGTGAGCAGTACTTC.

J is TRBJ2-2 and V is TRBV2, with D tentatively TRBD1 or TRBD2 (6 bases each). In germline, CDR1 is SNHLY, CDR2 FYNNEI. The CDR3 has 16 residues. V gave up 5 bases and J gave up 8 bases, with 21 bases separating them. The CDR3 region has the DNA TGTGCCAGCAGTAATGACCCGGGGGCTATTACTGGGGAGCTGTTTTTT. This translates into CASSNDPGAITGELFF.

CDR3 sequence reads: CASSSLAWQFF. CDR3 bases: TGTGCCAGCAGCTCTCTAGCATGGCAGTTCTTC. The V gene is TRBV7-8, the J gene TRBJ2-1, with D tentatively TRBD2 (5 bases). CDR1 is SGHVS and CDR2 is FQNEAQ in the germline V gene. CDR3 length: 11 amino acids. V was cut by 4 bases and J by 12 bases, with 10 bases left in between.

The rearrangement joins TRBV6-6 to TRBJ1-5; D possibly corresponds to TRBD1 (5 bases). V dropped 6 bases and J dropped 3 bases, with 9 bases sitting between them. Germline V CDR1 and CDR2: MNHNY, SVGAGI (reference sequence). This CDR3 has 13 amino acids. The CDR3 region is CASRNRPNQPQHF. In nucleotides, the CDR3 is TGTGCCAGCAGGAACAGGCCCAATCAGCCCCAGCATTTT.

V is TRBV9 and J is TRBJ2-5; D is unclear. CDR1 and CDR2 from the germline V gene are SGDLS and YYNGEE. Trimming took 0 bases from V and 4 from J, leaving 13 bases between them. The CDR3 contains 15 residues. CDR3 region: CASSVGKEVTETQYF. In nucleotides, the CDR3 is TGTGCCAGCAGCGTAGGCAAGGAAGTAACAGAGACCCAGTACTTC.

V gene TRBV7-2 combines with J gene TRBJ1-1; a weak D match, TRBD1 (6 bases). Germline lookup yields CDR1 SGHTA and CDR2 FQGNSA. V was clipped by 4 bases and J by 4 bases, with 7 bases between them. The CDR3 is made up of 12 amino acids. The CDR3, as DNA: TGTGCCAGCAGCTCGGACAGCACTGAAGCTTTCTTT. This encodes CASSSDSTEAFF.

This sequence joins TRBV19 and TRBJ2-1; D is perhaps TRBD1 or TRBD2 (6 bases each). V lost 6 bases and J lost 0, with 18 bases in between. The CDR3 is 17 amino acids. Germline-derived CDR1 and CDR2 are LNHDA and SQIVND (reference sequence). The CDR3 here is CASRRTTGGASYNEQFF. The CDR3 region has the DNA TGTGCCAGTAGAAGGACGACAGGCGGGGCCTCCTACAATGAGCAGTTCTTC.